This TCR beta chain was obtained from a study of OX40 agonist ivuxolimab in advanced cancers. Sequencing used immunoSEQ multiplex PCR; TCRdb keeps in-frame clones, though not all of them. In the table there are about 47,000 clones, around 90% of which are singletons. CDR1 and CDR2 (germline): SGHNT, YYREEE (reference sequence). V lost 4 bases, J lost 0 bases, and 17 bases lay in between. The CDR3 covers 16 residues. The sequence was collected from an adult with an advanced solid tumor such as melanoma, head and neck, liver or kidney cancer. Source: CD4+ or CD8+ T cells sorted from blood, taken in a trial of the OX40 agonist ivuxolimab. J is TRBJ2-7 and V is TRBV5-4, with a weak D call TRBD1 (5 bases). CDR3 loop: CASSMSDSYFSYEQYF. The CDR3 DNA reads TGTGCCAGCAGCATGTCCGACAGTTACTTCTCCTACGAGCAGTACTTC.